The 25 T cell receptor beta chains given below trace back to one sample, sequenced in a study of regulatory T cells in long-lasting Graves disease. Time point defined: persistent/refractory GD, antithyroid drugs over 5 years with positive TRAb. Extracted PBMC RNA gave rise to the TCR library. HTBI primers from iRepertoire and Arm-PCR of CDR3 regions yielded the TCR beta libraries. Using its own MiXCR run on the multiplex PCR reads, TCRdb lists one record per CDR3 protein. Of about 470,000 distinct CDR3 sequences detected, roughly 20% appear once; the ten largest clones hold roughly 8%. This material consisted of peripheral blood mononuclear cells (PBMCs), taken when the disease was refractory, from a patient treated with antithyroid drugs. The receptors stem from a female donor with Graves disease.

This clonotype was seen only a few times. The J gene is TRBJ1-2, the V gene TRBV10-3, with 7 positions matching TRBD1. V gave up 3 bases and J gave up 6 bases; unmatched junction bases: 10. This CDR3 has 15 amino acids. CDR1 is ENHRY and CDR2 is SYGVKD in the germline V gene. As DNA, the CDR3 is TGTGCCATCAGTGATAGGGTGGACAGGTCCGATGGCTACACCTTC. Protein sequence: CAISDRVDRSDGYTF.

There are many counts of this clonotype. The chain couples TRBV28 to TRBJ2-2; 9 nucleotides agree with TRBD1. This CDR3 contains 15 residues. Germline V gene sequence: CDR1 MDHEN, CDR2 SYDVKM. Trimming took 2 bases from V and 5 from J; bases not matched to a gene: 3. CDR3 sequence: CASSLDRGITGELFF. CDR3 DNA: TGTGCCAGCAGTTTAGACAGGGGGATTACCGGGGAGCTGTTTTTT.

This clonotype was recorded only once. Being one base from a much bigger clone, this may be a read error. The gene calls are TRBV20-1 and TRBJ1-1; D might be TRBD1 (6 bases). Trimming left V 3 bases short and J 0 bases short, with 17 bases between. The CDR3 contains 16 residues. Germline V lookup: CDR1 DFQATT, CDR2 SNEGSKA (reference sequence). CDR3 DNA: TGCAGTGCTAGGTCTCAGACAGGAAGGATGAACACTGAAGCTTTCTTT. Translating gives CSARSQTGRMNTEAFF.

This clonotype has a count of ten or more. The chain carries TRBV12-3 or TRBV12-4 and TRBJ2-5; 10 positions agree with TRBD2. V dropped 5 bases and J dropped 5; count of bases not matched to a gene: 26. The CDR3 runs to 21 residues. The CDR3 DNA sequence: TGTGCCAGCAGTAACCCAGGGAGGGGGATATCACTAGCGGGATCCAGGGAGACCCAGTACTTC. Translation: CASSNPGRGISLAGSRETQYF.

A remark on this clonotype: One base away lies a much larger clone, so this may be a sequencing read error. V usage is TRBV2 and J usage is TRBJ2-7; D remains ambiguous. CDR1 and CDR2 from the germline V gene are SNHLY and FYNNEI. The CDR3 extends over 12 amino acids. Trimming took off 8 bases at V and 0 bases at J, with 8 bases between the two ends. CDR3 protein: CASVSGSYEQYF. The CDR3 nucleotides are TGTGCCAGCGTATCGGGCTCCTACGAGCAGTACTTC.

This clonotype was observed at least ten times. This sequence joins TRBV2 and TRBJ2-2, with D unresolved. The CDR3 consists of 15 residues. V lost 1 base and J 0 bases, leaving 6 bases between the germline ends. The V gene's germline CDR1 is SNHLY and CDR2 FYNNEI. CDR3 region: CASSEGRTNTGELFF. The DNA of the CDR3 is TGTGCCAGCAGTGAAGGCAGGACGAACACCGGGGAGCTGTTTTTT.

This clonotype was detected ten times or more. This rearrangement joins TRBV11-2 to TRBJ2-7, with 13 positions matching TRBD2. The CDR3 spans 17 residues. Germline V gene data show CDR1 as SGHAT and CDR2 as FQNNGV. Trimming cost V 0 bases and J 4 bases; bases outside gene matches: 6. The CDR3 protein is CASSLDGGTSGIYEQYF. The CDR3 DNA reads as TGTGCCAGCAGCTTAGATGGTGGGACTAGCGGGATTTACGAGCAGTACTTC.

For this clonotype: Given a much more abundant clone one base away, this may be a read error. The V call is TRBV7-2, the J call TRBJ1-4, with 7 positions matching TRBD1. The CDR3 sequence is 16 residues long. Germline CDR1 reads SGHTA; CDR2 reads FQGNSA. The CDR3 nucleotides read TGTGCCAGCAGCTTAAAATTGACAGGGACTAATGGAAAACTGTTTTTT. This gives the protein CASSLKLTGTNGKLFF.

In its sample, this clonotype was seen many times. This rearrangement joins TRBV28 to TRBJ1-5; D is uncertain. In germline, CDR1 is MDHEN, CDR2 SYDVKM. The V end was cut by 3 bases, the J end by 2 bases, with 11 bases between. This CDR3 has 15 amino acids. The CDR3: CASSLGERRNQPQHF. The DNA for the CDR3 is TGTGCCAGCAGTTTGGGCGAGCGGCGCAATCAGCCCCAGCATTTT.

There are many counts of this clonotype. This chain uses TRBV6-5 with TRBJ1-1; TRBD1 might be the D (6 bases). V was cut by 4 bases and J by 1 base, with 13 bases left in between. CDR1 and CDR2 from the germline V gene are MNHEY and SVGAGI. This CDR3 spans 15 amino acids. CDR3 residues: CASSFFGTTNTEAFF. In nucleotides, the CDR3 is TGTGCCAGCAGTTTTTTCGGGACAACGAACACTGAAGCTTTCTTT.

This clonotype was found a few times. J is TRBJ1-2 and V is TRBV9, with TRBD1 as a possible D gene (5 bases). The germline gives CDR1 SGDLS, CDR2 YYNGEE. This CDR3 region has 15 residues. The germline V and J ends were trimmed by 5 bases and 3 bases, with 17 bases remaining between them. CDR3: CASSPAGQRDYGYTF. For the CDR3, the DNA is TGTGCCAGCAGTCCGGCAGGGCAGAGAGACTATGGCTACACCTTC.

A few counts support this clonotype. The chain employs TRBV4-3 and TRBJ2-2; D gene uncertain. This CDR3 spans 14 amino acids. Germline V CDR1 and CDR2: LGHNA, YSLEER. The V end lost 1 base, the J end lost 3 bases, and 6 bases lay between the germline ends. In nucleotides, the CDR3 is TGCGCCAGCAGCCAAGGACTTCACACCGGGGAGCTGTTTTTT. Protein sequence: CASSQGLHTGELFF.

In its sample, this clonotype was seen a few times. V and J are TRBV20-1 and TRBJ1-5; 7 nucleotides agree with TRBD1. The CDR3 extends over 16 amino acids. Trimming cost V 4 bases and J 0 bases; bases outside gene matches: 9. Germline CDR1 DFQATT, CDR2 SNEGSKA (reference sequence). CDR3 in amino acids: CSAIQGSAFSNQPQHF. The CDR3 region has the DNA TGCAGTGCTATACAGGGGTCGGCTTTTAGCAATCAGCCCCAGCATTTT.

The CDR3 spells CASSFGSGSLQYF. In DNA form, the CDR3 reads TGTGCCAGCAGTTTTGGTAGCGGCAGTCTTCAGTACTTC. V usage is TRBV28 and J usage is TRBJ2-4; D is possibly TRBD2 (6 bases). The CDR3 totals 13 residues. Germline loops: CDR1 MDHEN, CDR2 SYDVKM. Trimming took off 3 bases at V and 11 bases at J, with 14 bases between the two ends.

The chain carries TRBV19 and TRBJ1-1; a weak D match, TRBD1 (6 bases). The CDR3 totals 13 residues. V shed 2 bases and J shed 6 bases, with 10 bases lying between them. The germline V gene encodes CDR1 LNHDA and CDR2 SQIVND (reference sequence). The CDR3 coding sequence is TGTGCCAGTAGTATACAGGGGCTCCCTGAAGCTTTCTTT. It encodes CASSIQGLPEAFF. Variable domain in full (rest from reference TRBV19 and TRBJ1-1): DGGITQSPKYLFRKEGQNVTLSCEQNLNHDAMYWYRQDPGQGLRLIYYSQIVNDFQKGDIAEGYSVSREKKESFPLTVTSAQKNPTAFYLCASSIQGLPEAFFGQGTRLTVV.

V and J are TRBV20-1 and TRBJ1-5, with unresolved D. V shed 3 bases and J shed 2 bases, with 17 bases lying between them. Germline values: CDR1 DFQATT, CDR2 SNEGSKA (reference sequence). This CDR3 region has 16 residues. DNA for the CDR3: TGCAGTGCTAGGGTCGGTGTGGGGAATCGCAATCAGCCCCAGCATTTT. Its translation: CSARVGVGNRNQPQHF.

The table lists this clonotype with many counts. This sequence joins TRBV10-3 and TRBJ1-2; D ambiguous. V was clipped by 3 bases and J by 4 bases, with 15 bases between them. The V gene's germline CDR1 is ENHRY and CDR2 SYGVKD. This CDR3 is built from 15 residues. This CDR3 is CAISDRLAKGYGYTF. In nucleotides, the CDR3 is TGTGCCATCAGTGATAGGCTCGCAAAGGGCTATGGCTACACCTTC.

The table lists this clonotype with many counts. One end of the junction fails to match germline, which may point to a read error. This chain connects TRBV6-4 to TRBJ2-7; possibly TRBD1 for D (6 bases). Germline V CDR1 and CDR2: MRHNA, SNTAGT. The CDR3 runs to 15 residues. This CDR3 is CASSYSRGSLYEQYF. DNA of the CDR3: TGTGCCAGCAGTTACTCCAGGGGAAGCTTATACGAGCAGTACTTC.

This chain joins TRBV5-1 and TRBJ1-3; 7 bases match TRBD1. CDR1 is SGHRS, CDR2 YFSETQ, per germline. V dropped 4 bases and J dropped 0; count of bases not matched to a gene: 10. This CDR3 has 17 amino acids. The CDR3 loop is CASSVGPTGNSGNTIYF. Written as DNA, the CDR3 is TGCGCCAGCAGCGTCGGACCGACAGGGAACTCTGGAAACACCATATATTTT.

There are many counts of this clonotype. The chain is built from TRBV28 and TRBJ1-2; 8 bases are a match to TRBD1. The CDR3 has 14 amino acids. J lost 5 bases, V lost 5 bases, and 7 bases had no gene match. In germline, CDR1 is MDHEN, CDR2 SYDVKM. Here the CDR3 DNA reads TGTGCCAGCAGTCCCACAGGGGGTCCTTATGGCTACACCTTC. Translation gives CASSPTGGPYGYTF.

This clonotype was observed at least ten times. The V and J genes are TRBV5-1 and TRBJ2-7, with 15 bases aligning to TRBD2. This CDR3 region has 15 residues. V lost 4 bases, J lost 5 bases, and 4 bases stayed unmatched. CDR1 and CDR2 (germline): SGHRS, YFSETQ. The CDR3 sequence is CASSIGTSGRNEQYF. In nucleotides, the CDR3 is TGCGCCAGCAGCATCGGGACTAGCGGGAGGAACGAGCAGTACTTC.

The rearrangement uses TRBV12-3 or TRBV12-4 and TRBJ2-3; D remains unclear. This CDR3 is 14 amino acids long. V dropped 2 bases and J dropped 2 bases, with 8 bases sitting between them. The DNA of the CDR3 is TGTGCCAGCAGTTTAAAAGCAGCCACAGATACGCAGTATTTT. Translating it yields CASSLKAATDTQYF.

As to this clonotype: A much larger clone differs by one base, so this may be a read error. This sequence joins TRBV7-3 and TRBJ2-7; 10 positions agree with TRBD2. Germline lookup yields CDR1 SGHTA and CDR2 FQGTGA. The CDR3 totals 18 residues. Unmatched junction bases numbered 14, after V lost 4 bases and J lost 2 bases. CDR3 sequence reads: CASSSTSGEKGRTYEQYF. As DNA, the CDR3 is TGTGCCAGCAGCTCAACTAGCGGGGAAAAGGGGAGAACCTACGAGCAGTACTTC.

This clonotype appeared a few times. This chain links TRBV28 with TRBJ1-2; D possibly corresponds to TRBD1 (5 bases). CDR1 and CDR2 from the germline V gene are MDHEN and SYDVKM. The ends were cut back, 3 bases at V and 6 bases at J, with 14 bases in the middle. The CDR3 sequence is 14 residues long. CDR3 DNA: TGTGCCAGCAGTTTTGTAGGGCAGGGACATGGCTACACCTTC. Translating gives CASSFVGQGHGYTF.

In this sample, this clonotype turned up a few times. The rearrangement joins TRBV6-2 or TRBV6-3 to TRBJ1-1; 8 bases align to TRBD1. Germline CDR1 MNHEY, CDR2 SVGEGT. The CDR3 spans 15 residues. V gave up 4 bases and J gave up 4 bases; unmatched junction bases: 8. The CDR3 loop reads CASSFLTGGPTEAFF. CDR3 nucleotides: TGTGCCAGCAGTTTTTTAACAGGGGGACCCACTGAAGCTTTCTTT.